Listed here are 6 T cell receptor beta chains from one sample, sequenced in a study of CXCR3-negative and CXCR3-positive naive CD8 T cells. UMI-labeled 5' RACE TRB cDNA libraries were prepared from the cells. Reanalyzing the 5' RACE reads, TCRdb keeps one entry per CDR3 protein, without DNA. Seen in this sample are about 81,000 distinct CDR3 sequences; the ten most common clones hold 1.5% to 2%. Sequencing was carried out using naive CXCR3- CD8+ T cells from blood. As to subset: CD45RO-CCR7+CD27+CD95- naive CD8+ T cells lacking CXCR3 (TNR3-). Receptors were obtained from a human donor in good health. Some clones in this sample may be carry-over from other donors' samples.

J is TRBJ2-2 and V is TRBV29-1; TCRdb picks TRBD1, but there is no DNA to check that call. This CDR3 has 14 residues. Germline CDR1 is SQVTM and CDR2 is ANQGSEA. CDR3 sequence: CSVEAPTNTGELFF.

The V and J genes are TRBV29-1 and TRBJ1-1; TCRdb picks TRBD1, but there is no DNA to check that call. The CDR3 runs 13 residues. The V gene's germline CDR1 is SQVTM and CDR2 ANQGSEA. The CDR3 sequence: CSVERGANTEAFF.

This clonotype is called medium-sized based on its frequency. CDR3 amino acids: CASSQYGPGTDTDTQYF. V usage is TRBV4-3 and J usage is TRBJ2-3; the D call from TCRdb, TRBD1, cannot be confirmed without DNA. The CDR3 is 17 residues long. From germline, CDR1 is LGHNA and CDR2 YSLEER.

The J gene is TRBJ1-2, the V gene TRBV6-2 or TRBV6-3. CDR1 is MNHEY, CDR2 SVGEGT, per germline. CDR3 length equals 18 residues. The CDR3 sequence: CASSYPATGPRFDYGYTF.

The V and J genes are TRBV28 and TRBJ2-7. This CDR3 comprises 12 residues. The germline V gene encodes CDR1 MDHEN and CDR2 SYDVKM. This chain's CDR3 is CASSPFYYEQYF.

V and J are TRBV29-1 and TRBJ1-2; TCRdb's assignment of TRBD1 cannot be checked, as there is no DNA. CDR3 length: 15 residues. CDR1 and CDR2 from the germline V gene are SQVTM and ANQGSEA. The CDR3 region is CSVEDRSTGGSGYTF. The full variable domain, its missing parts supplied by reference TRBV29-1 and TRBJ1-2, is SAVISQKPSRDICQRGTSLTIQCQVDSQVTMMFWYRQQPGQSLTLIATANQGSEATYESGFVIDKFPISRPNLTFSTLTVSNMSPEDSSIYLCSVEDRSTGGSGYTFGSGTRLTVV.